This T cell receptor beta chain was retrieved from a study of response to subunit inactivated influenza vaccine. MiXCR, applied by TCRdb to the RT-PCR reads, yields one record per CDR3 protein. This table has 540,000 or so distinct CDR3 sequences, over 10% appearing once. This CDR3 is built from 13 residues. The V and J ends lost 6 bases and 4 bases respectively, with 12 bases between them. As concerns this clonotype: What it binds is unknown.

Study-wide results and limits: The study's authors posited that every seasonal influenza vaccination enlists few new T cells.

Source: PBMCs from blood, taken around seven weeks after vaccination. The sequence came from a man aged 50-60 years who received an inactivated influenza vaccine. The chain couples TRBV12-3 or TRBV12-4 to TRBJ1-2, with D possibly TRBD1 on 5 matching bases. In DNA form, the CDR3 reads TGTGCCAGCAGCTCGACAGTCGGCTATGGCTACACCTTC. It is translated as CASSSTVGYGYTF.